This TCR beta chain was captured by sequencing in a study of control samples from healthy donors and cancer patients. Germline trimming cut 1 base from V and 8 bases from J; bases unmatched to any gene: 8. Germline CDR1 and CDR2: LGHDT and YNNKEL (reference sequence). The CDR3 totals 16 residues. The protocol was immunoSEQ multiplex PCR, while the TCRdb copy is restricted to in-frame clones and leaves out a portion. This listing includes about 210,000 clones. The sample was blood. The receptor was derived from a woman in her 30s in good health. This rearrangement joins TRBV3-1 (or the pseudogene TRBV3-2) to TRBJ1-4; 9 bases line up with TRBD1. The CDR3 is CASSQVGQGTGEKLFF. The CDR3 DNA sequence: TGTGCCAGCAGCCAAGTAGGACAGGGGACGGGAGAAAAACTGTTTTTT.